These T cell receptor beta chains were read from a single sample in a study of blood T cell repertoires in COVID-19. Using immunoSEQ multiplex PCR, the repertoire was profiled, and TCRdb retains in-frame clones only, with some absent. There are about 75,000 clones in the sample; roughly nine tenths occur only once, and 2.5% lies in the top ten. Sequences were obtained from peripheral blood. Receptors originate from a human donor in a cohort sampled during active COVID-19. Each CDR3 is given with its conserved first and last residue. The D gene is left open where the match is weak. Where a row states a size, it is once, few, many or the class of an expanded clone; other rows omit it.

.,.,TRBJ2-3,TRBV18,TGTGCCAGCTCACCGGGTGTAGGGACACGCAGAGATTCTAGCACAGATACGCAGTATTTT,CASSPGVGTRRDSSTDTQYF
.,once,TRBJ2-1,TRBV21-1,TGTGCCAGCAGCAGGGCGGGGGGGCACAATGAGCAGTTCTTC,CASSRAGGHNEQFF
TRBD1,few,TRBJ2-7,TRBV9,TGTGCCAGCAGCGTGACAGGGGGCGAAACGAACGAGCAGTACTTC,CASSVTGGETNEQYF
TRBD2,.,TRBJ2-1,TRBV24-1,TGTGCCACCAGTGATTTTGGGCAGGGACGGGGCGGGGGGACCTACAATGAGCAGTTCTTC,CATSDFGQGRGGGTYNEQFF
.,.,TRBJ2-5,TRBV25-1,TGTGCCAGCACCGAGGGAAAGCCAGAGACCCAGTACTTC,CASTEGKPETQYF
.,.,TRBJ2-7,TRBV10-3,TGTGCCATCAGTGACGTACCGGGGACAATGAGCTCCTACGAGCAGTACTTC,CAISDVPGTMSSYEQYF
.,.,TRBJ2-1,TRBV19,.,CASTSGRVGQFF
.,.,TRBJ1-5,TRBV19,TGTGCCAGTAGCACTACACCTCGCAGCAATCAGCCCCAGCATTTT,CASSTTPRSNQPQHF
TRBD1,.,TRBJ1-1,TRBV6-6,TGTGCCAGCAGTACCCCGGAATTGACAGGGGTCACTGAAGCTTTCTTT,CASSTPELTGVTEAFF
.,.,TRBJ2-1,TRBV9,TGTGCCAGCAGCGACACCCAAGGGGGGGGGCCCGCGAATGAGCAGTTCTTC,CASSDTQGGGPANEQFF
.,.,TRBJ1-1,TRBV19,TGTGCCAGTAGGGAGAAGAACACTGAAGCTTTCTTT,CASREKNTEAFF
.,.,TRBJ1-3,TRBV18,TGTGCCAGCCTCCGGGGAGACGGAAACACCATATATTTT,CASLRGDGNTIYF
.,.,TRBJ2-7,TRBV6-5,TGTGCCAGCAGAGCGGGCCGAACCTACGAGCAGTACTTC,CASRAGRTYEQYF
.,.,TRBJ2-3,TRBV7-2,TGTGCCAGCAGCTTCATGACAGCTAGCACAGATACGCAGTATTTT,CASSFMTASTDTQYF
.,.,TRBJ2-3,TRBV4-2,TGTGCCAGCAGCCAAGATCTCACAGGGCGAGATACGCAGTATTTT,CASSQDLTGRDTQYF
TRBD1,.,TRBJ2-2,TRBV4-1,TGCGCCAGCAGCCAATCCCCCGTGACAGGGACGAACACCGGGGAGCTGTTTTTT,CASSQSPVTGTNTGELFF
TRBD2,.,TRBJ2-1,TRBV28,TGTGCCAGCAGTTCTAATAGCGGGAGGGCCGGTAATGAGCAGTTCTTC,CASSSNSGRAGNEQFF
.,few,TRBJ1-2,TRBV5-4,TGTGCCAGCAGCCAACAGACAGGCCGGAACTATGGCTACACCTTC,CASSQQTGRNYGYTF
TRBD2,.,TRBJ2-3,TRBV3-1/TRBV3-2,TGTGCCAGCAGCCAAGGAGCTAGCGGCCCTTTAGCAGATACGCAGTATTTT,CASSQGASGPLADTQYF
.,.,TRBJ1-6,TRBV9,TGTGCCAGCAGCGTAGCCGAGACAAGGAATTCACCCCTCCACTTT,CASSVAETRNSPLHF
.,.,TRBJ2-3,TRBV7-2,TGTGCCAGCAGAAACATAGGGGCGGAGAGCACAGATACGCAGTATTTT,CASRNIGAESTDTQYF
TRBD2,.,TRBJ2-3,TRBV7-6,TGTGCCAGCAGCCTGGAAGTAGCGGGAGGGCCGGGTGATACGCAGTATTTT,CASSLEVAGGPGDTQYF
TRBD2,.,TRBJ2-1,TRBV3-1/TRBV3-2,TGTGCCAGCAGCCAAGCCCGGACTAGCGGGAGGGATGAGCAGTTCTTC,CASSQARTSGRDEQFF
TRBD1,.,TRBJ2-5,TRBV10-3,TGTGCCATCAGTGAAAGGGGACAGAAAGAGACCCAGTACTTC,CAISERGQKETQYF
TRBD1,.,TRBJ2-3,TRBV6-2/TRBV6-3,TGTGCCAGCAGTAAGGGGGCAGGGTCCTTTTTCACAGATACGCAGTATTTT,CASSKGAGSFFTDTQYF
.,.,TRBJ1-2,TRBV2,TGTGCCAGCACGAGGCTGGGGCCTCACTATGGCTACACCTTC,CASTRLGPHYGYTF